This TCR beta chain was obtained from a study of T cell responses to AZD1222 COVID-19 vaccine. Whole-study context: Second-dose intervals near 4 or 12 weeks were combined.

Method: immunoSEQ multiplex PCR; TCRdb's copy keeps in-frame clones and lacks some. The data contain about 180,000 clones, just over 85% of them singletons. As regards this clone: Its antigen is as yet unknown.

General observations from the study: As reported, nearly half of all spike-specific TCRs target variant regions that are unmutated. Clonal diversity was possibly underestimated, and the donors were mostly white British, with more females. After two AZD1222 doses, spike-specific TCR breadth and depth rose versus day 0.

V lost 2 bases and J lost 4, with 14 bases in between. CDR1 and CDR2 from the germline V gene are LNHNV and YYDKDF (reference sequence). The CDR3 runs to 15 residues. This receptor was taken from an adult in good health. The sequences come from peripheral blood, collected on day 0 of AZD1222 vaccination. V is TRBV15 and J is TRBJ1-1, with D unclear. The CDR3 DNA reads as TGTGCCACCAGCAGAACCTCGGACCGGGGCACTGAAGCTTTCTTT. The encoded protein is CATSRTSDRGTEAFF.